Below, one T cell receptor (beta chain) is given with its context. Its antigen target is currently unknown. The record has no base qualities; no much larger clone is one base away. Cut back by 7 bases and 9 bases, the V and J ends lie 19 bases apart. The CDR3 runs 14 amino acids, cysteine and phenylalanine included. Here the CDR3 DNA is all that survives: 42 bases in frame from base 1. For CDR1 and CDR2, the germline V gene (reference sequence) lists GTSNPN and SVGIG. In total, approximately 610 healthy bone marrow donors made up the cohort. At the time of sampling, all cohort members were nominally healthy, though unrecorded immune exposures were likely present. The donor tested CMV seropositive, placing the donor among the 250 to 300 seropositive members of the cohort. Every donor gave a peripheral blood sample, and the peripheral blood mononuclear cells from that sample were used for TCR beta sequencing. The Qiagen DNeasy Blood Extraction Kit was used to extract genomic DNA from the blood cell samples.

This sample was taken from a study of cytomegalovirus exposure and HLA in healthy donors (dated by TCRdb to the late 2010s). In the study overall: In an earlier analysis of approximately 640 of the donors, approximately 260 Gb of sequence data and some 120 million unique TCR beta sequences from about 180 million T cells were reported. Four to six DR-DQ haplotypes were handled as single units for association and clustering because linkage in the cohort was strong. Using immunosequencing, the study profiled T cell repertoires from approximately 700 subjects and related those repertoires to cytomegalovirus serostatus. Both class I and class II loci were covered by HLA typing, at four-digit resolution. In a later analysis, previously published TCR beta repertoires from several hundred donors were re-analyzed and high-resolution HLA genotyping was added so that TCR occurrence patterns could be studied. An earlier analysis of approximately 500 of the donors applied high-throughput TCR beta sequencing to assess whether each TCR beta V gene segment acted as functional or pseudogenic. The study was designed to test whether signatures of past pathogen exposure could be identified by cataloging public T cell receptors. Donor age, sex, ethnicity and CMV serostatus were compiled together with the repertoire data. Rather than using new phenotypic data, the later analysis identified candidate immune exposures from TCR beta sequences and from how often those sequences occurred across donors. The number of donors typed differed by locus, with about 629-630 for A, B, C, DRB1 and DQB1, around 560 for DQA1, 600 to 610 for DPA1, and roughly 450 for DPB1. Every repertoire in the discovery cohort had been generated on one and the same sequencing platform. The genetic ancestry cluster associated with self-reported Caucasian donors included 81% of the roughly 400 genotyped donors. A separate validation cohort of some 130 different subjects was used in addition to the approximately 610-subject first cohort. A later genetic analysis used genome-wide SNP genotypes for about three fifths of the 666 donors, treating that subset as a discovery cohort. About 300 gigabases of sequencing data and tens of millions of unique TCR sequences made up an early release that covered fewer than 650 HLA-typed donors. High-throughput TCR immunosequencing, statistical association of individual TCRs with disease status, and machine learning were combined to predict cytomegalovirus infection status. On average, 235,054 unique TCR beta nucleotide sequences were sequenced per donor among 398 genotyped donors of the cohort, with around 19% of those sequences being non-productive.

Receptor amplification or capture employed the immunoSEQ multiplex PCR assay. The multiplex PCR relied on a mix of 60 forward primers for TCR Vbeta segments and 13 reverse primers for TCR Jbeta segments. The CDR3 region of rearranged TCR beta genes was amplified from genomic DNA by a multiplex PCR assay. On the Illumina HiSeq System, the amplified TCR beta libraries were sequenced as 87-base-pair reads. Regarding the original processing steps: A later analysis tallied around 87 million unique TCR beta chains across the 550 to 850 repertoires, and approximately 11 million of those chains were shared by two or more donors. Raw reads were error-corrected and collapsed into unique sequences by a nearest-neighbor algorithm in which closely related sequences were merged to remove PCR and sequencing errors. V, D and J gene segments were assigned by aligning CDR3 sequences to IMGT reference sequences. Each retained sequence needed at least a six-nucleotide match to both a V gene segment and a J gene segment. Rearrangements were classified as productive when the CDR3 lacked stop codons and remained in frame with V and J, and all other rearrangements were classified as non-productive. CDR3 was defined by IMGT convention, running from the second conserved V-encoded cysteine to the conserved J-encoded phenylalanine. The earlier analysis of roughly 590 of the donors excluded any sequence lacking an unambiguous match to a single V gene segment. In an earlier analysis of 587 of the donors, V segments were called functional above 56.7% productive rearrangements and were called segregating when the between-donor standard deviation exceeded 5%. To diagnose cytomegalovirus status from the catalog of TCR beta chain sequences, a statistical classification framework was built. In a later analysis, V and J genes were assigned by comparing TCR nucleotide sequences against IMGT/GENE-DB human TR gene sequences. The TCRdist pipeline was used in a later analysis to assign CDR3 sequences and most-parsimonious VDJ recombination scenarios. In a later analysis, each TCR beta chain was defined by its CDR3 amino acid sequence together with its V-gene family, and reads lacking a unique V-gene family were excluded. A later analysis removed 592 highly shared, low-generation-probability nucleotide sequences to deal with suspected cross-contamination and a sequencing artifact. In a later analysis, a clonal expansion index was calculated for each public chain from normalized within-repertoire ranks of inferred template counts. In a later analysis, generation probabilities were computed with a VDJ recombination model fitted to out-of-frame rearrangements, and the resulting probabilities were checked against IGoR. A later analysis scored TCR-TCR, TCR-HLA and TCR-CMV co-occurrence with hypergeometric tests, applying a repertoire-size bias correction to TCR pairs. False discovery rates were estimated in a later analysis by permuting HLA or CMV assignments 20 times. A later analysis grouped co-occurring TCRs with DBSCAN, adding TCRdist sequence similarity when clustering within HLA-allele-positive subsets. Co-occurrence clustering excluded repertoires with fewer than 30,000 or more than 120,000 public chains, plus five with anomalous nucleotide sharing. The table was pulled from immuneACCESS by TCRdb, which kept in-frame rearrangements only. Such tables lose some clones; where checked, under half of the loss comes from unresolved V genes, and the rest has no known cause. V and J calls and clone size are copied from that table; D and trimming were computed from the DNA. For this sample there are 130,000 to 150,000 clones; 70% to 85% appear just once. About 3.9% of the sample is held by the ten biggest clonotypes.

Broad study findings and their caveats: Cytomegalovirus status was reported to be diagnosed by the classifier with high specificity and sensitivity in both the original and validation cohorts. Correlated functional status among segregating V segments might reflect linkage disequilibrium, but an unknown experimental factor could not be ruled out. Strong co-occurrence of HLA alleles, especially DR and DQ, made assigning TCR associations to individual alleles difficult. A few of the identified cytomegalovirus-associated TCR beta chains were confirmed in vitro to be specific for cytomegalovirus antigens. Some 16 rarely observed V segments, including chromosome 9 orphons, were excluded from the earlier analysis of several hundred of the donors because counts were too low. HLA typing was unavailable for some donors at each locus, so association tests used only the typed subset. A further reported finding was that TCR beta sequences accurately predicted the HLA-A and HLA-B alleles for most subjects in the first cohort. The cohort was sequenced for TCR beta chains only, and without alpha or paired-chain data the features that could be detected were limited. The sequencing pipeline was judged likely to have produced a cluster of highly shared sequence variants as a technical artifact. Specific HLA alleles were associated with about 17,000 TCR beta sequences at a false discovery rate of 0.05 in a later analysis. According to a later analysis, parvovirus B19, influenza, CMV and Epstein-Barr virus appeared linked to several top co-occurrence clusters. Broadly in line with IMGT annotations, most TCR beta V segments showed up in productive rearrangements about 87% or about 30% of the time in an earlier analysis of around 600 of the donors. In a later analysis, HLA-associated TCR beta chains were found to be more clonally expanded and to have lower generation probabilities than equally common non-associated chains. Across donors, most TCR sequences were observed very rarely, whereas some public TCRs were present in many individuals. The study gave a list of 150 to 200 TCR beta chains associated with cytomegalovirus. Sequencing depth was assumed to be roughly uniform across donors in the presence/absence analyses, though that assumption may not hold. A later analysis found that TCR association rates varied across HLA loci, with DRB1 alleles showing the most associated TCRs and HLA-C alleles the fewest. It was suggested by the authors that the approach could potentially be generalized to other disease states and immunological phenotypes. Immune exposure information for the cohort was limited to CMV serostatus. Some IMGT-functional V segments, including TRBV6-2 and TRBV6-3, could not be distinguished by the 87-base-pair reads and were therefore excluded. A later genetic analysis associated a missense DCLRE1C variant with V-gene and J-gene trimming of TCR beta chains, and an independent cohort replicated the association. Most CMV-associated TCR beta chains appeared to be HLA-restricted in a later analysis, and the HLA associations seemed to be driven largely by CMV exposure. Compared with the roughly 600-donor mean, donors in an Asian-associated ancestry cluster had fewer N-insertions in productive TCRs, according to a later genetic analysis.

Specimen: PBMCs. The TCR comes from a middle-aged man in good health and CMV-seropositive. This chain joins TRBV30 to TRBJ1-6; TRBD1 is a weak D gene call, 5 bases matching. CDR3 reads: CAFARAGRSSPLHF. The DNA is TGTGCCTTTGCCCGGGCAGGGCGTAGTTCACCCCTCCACTTT.